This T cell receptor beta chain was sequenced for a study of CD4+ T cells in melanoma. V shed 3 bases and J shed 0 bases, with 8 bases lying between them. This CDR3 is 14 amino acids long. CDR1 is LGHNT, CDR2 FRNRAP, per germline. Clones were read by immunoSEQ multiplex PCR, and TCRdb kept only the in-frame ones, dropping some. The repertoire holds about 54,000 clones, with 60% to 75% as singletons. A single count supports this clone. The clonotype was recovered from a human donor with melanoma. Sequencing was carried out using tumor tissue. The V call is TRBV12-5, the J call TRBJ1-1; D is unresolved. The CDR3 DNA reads TGTGCTAGTGGTTTAGACGCCATGAACACTGAAGCTTTCTTT. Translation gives CASGLDAMNTEAFF.